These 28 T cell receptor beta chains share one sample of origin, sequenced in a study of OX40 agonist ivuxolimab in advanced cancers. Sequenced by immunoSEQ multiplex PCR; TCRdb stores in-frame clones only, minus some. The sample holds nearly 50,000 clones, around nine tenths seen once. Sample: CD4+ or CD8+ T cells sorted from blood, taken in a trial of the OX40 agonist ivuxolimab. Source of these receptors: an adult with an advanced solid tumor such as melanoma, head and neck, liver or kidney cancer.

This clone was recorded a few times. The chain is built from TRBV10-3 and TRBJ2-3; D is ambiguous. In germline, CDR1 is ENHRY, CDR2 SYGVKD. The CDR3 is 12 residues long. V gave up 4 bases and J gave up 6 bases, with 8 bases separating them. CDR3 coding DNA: TGTGCCATCAGTGTTGGGCGGGATACGCAGTATTTT. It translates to CAISVGRDTQYF.

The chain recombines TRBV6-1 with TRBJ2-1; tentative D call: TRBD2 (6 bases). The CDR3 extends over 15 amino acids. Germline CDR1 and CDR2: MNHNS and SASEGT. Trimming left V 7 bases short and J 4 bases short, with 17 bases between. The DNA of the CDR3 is TGTGCCAGCACCCCGGGGCGGGGCGCGTACAATGAGCAGTTCTTC. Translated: CASTPGRGAYNEQFF.

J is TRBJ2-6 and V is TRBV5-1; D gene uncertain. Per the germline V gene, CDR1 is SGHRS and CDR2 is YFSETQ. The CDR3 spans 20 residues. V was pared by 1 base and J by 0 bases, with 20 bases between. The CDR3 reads CASSLRGLGAKRSGANVLTF. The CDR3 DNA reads TGCGCCAGCAGCTTGCGAGGTCTGGGCGCCAAACGCTCTGGGGCCAACGTCCTGACTTTC.

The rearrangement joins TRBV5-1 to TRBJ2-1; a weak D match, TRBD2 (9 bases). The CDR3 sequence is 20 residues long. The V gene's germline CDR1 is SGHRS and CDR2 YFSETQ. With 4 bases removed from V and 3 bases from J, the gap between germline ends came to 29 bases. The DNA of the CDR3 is TGCGCCAGCAGCCCCAGACAGGGGTGGTTGCGGGAGGGCGGCTACAATGAGCAGTTCTTC. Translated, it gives CASSPRQGWLREGGYNEQFF.

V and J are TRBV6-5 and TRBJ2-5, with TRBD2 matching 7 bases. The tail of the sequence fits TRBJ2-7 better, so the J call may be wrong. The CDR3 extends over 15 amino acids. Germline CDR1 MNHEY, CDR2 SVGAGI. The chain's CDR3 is CASSYSSSGSYEQYF. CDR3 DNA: TGTGCCAGCAGTTACTCTTCTAGCGGATCCTACGAGCAGTACTTC.

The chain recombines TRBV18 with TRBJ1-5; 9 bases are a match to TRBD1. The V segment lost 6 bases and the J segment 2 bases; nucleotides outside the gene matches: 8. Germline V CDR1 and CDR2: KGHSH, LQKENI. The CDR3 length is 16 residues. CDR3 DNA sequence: TGTGCCAGCTCGGAGGGGACAGGGTTTGGCAATCAGCCCCAGCATTTT. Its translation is CASSEGTGFGNQPQHF.

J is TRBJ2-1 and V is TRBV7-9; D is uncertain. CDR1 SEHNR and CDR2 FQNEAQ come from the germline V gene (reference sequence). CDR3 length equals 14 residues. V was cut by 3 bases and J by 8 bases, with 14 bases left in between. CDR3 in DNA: TGTGCCAGCAGCTTCGGAGTAGGGCGCGATGAGCAGTTCTTC. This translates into CASSFGVGRDEQFF.

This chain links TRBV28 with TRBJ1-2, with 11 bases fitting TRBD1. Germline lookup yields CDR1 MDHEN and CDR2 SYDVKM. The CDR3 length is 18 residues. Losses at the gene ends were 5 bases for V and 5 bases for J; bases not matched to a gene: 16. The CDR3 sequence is CASSPPSGTGGHHYGYTF. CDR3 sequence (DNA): TGTGCCAGCAGTCCCCCCTCCGGGACAGGGGGGCATCATTATGGCTACACCTTC.

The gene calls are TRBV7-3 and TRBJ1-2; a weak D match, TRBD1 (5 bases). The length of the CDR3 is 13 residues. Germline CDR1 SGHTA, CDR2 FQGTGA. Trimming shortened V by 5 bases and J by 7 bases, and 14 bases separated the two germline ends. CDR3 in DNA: TGTGCCAGCAGCACGTACTCGGGGCTTGGCTACACCTTC. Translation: CASSTYSGLGYTF.

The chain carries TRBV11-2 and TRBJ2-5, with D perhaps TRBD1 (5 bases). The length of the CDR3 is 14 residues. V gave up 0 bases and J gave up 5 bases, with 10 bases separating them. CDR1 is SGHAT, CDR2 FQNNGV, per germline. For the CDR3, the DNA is TGTGCCAGCAGCTTAGATCAGGGTACGGAGACCCAGTACTTC. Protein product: CASSLDQGTETQYF.

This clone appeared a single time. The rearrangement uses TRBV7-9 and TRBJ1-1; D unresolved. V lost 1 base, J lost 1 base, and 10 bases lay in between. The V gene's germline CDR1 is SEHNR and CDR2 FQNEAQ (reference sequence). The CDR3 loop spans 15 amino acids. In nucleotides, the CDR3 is TGTGCCAGCAGCTTAGGCTCAGGTCCGAACACTGAAGCTTTCTTT. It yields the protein CASSLGSGPNTEAFF.

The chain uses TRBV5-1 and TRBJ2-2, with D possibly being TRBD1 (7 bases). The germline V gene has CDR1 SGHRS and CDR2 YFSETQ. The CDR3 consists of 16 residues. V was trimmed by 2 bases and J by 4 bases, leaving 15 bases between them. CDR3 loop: CASSLGAGGSTGELFF. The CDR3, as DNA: TGCGCCAGCAGCTTAGGGGCAGGGGGGAGCACCGGGGAGCTGTTTTTT.

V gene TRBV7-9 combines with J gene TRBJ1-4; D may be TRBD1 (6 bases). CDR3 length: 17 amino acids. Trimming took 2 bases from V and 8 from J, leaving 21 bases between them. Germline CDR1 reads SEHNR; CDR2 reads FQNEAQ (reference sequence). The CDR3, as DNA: TGTGCCAGCAGCTTAAGGGGCTCCGGGGGCGCGAACGAAAAACTGTTTTTT. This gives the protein CASSLRGSGGANEKLFF.

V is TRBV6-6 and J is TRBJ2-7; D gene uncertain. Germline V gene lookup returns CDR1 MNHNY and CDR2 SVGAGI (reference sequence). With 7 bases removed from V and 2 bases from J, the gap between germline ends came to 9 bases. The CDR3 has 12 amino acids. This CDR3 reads CASNGGTYEQYF. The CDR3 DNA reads TGTGCCAGCAATGGTGGTACCTACGAGCAGTACTTC.

CDR3 residues: CASSPTPGTGTGNTIYF. CDR3 coding DNA: TGTGCCAGCAGCCCTACCCCAGGGACAGGGACTGGAAACACCATATATTTT. The chain uses TRBV11-2 and TRBJ1-3; TRBD1 matches at 9 bases. Germline V CDR1 and CDR2: SGHAT, FQNNGV. V shed 5 bases and J 2 bases; nucleotides not matched to a gene: 10. The CDR3 length is 17 residues.

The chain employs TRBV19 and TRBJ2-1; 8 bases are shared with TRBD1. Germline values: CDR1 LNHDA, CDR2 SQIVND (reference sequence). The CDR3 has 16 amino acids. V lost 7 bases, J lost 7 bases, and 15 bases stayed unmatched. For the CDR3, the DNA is TGTGCCAGTACGCCCTATACAGGGGGGAGGTCGAATGAGCAGTTCTTC. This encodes CASTPYTGGRSNEQFF.

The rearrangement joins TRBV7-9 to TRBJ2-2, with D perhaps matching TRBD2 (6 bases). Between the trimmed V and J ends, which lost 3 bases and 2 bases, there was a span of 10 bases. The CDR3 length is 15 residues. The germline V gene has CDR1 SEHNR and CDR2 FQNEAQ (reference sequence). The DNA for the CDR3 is TGTGCCAGCAGCTTTGGCGGGGTTAACACCGGGGAGCTGTTTTTT. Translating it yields CASSFGGVNTGELFF.

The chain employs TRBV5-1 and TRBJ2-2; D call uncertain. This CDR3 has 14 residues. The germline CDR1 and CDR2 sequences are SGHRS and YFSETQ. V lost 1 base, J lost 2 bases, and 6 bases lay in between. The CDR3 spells CASSLSGNTGELFF. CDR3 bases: TGCGCCAGCAGCTTGTCCGGTAACACCGGGGAGCTGTTTTTT.

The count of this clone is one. The CDR3 nucleotides are TGTGCCATCAGTGCCGGACAGGGGAGCTACGAGCAGTACTTC. Amino acid sequence: CAISAGQGSYEQYF. V and J are TRBV10-3 and TRBJ2-7; 9 nucleotides line up with TRBD1. CDR1 is ENHRY, CDR2 SYGVKD, per germline. J was trimmed by 3 bases and V by 4 bases; bases with no gene match: 4. CDR3 size: 14 residues.

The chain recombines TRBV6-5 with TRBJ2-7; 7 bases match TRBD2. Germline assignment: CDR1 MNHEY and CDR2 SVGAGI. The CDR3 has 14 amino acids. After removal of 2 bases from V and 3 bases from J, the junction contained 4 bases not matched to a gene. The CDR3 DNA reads TGTGCCAGCAGTTACGGGGGGAGGGGCTACGAGCAGTACTTC. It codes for CASSYGGRGYEQYF.

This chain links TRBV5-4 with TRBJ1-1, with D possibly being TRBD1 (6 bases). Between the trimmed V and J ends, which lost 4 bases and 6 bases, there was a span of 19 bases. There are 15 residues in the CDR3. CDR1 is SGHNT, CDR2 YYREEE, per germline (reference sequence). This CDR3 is CASSPGQISASEAFF. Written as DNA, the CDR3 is TGTGCCAGCAGCCCTGGACAGATCTCCGCCTCTGAAGCTTTCTTT. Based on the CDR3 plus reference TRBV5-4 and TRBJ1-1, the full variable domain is ETGVTQSPTHLIKTRGQQVTLRCSSQSGHNTVSWYQQALGQGPQFIFQYYREEENGRGNFPPRFSGLQFPNYSSELNVNALELDDSALYLCASSPGQISASEAFFGQGTRLTVV.

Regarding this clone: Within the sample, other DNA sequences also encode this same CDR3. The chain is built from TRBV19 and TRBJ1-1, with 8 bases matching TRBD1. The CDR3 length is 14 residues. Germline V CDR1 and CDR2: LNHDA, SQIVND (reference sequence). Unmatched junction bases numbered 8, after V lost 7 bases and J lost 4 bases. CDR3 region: CASTPGTGGTEAFF. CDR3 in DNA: TGTGCCAGTACCCCCGGCACAGGGGGCACTGAAGCTTTCTTT.

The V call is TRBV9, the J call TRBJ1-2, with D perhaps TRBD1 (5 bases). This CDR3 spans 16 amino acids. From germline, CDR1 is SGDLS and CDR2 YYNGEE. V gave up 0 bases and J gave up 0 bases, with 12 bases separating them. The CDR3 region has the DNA TGTGCCAGCAGCGTAGGAGGGGTCCCAACTAACTATGGCTACACCTTC. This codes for CASSVGGVPTNYGYTF.

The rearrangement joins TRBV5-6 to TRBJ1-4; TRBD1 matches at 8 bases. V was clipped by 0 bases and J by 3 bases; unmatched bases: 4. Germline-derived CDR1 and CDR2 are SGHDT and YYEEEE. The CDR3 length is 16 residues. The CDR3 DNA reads TGTGCCAGCAGCTTGGGGACAGGGCAAGCTAATGAAAAACTGTTTTTT. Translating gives CASSLGTGQANEKLFF.

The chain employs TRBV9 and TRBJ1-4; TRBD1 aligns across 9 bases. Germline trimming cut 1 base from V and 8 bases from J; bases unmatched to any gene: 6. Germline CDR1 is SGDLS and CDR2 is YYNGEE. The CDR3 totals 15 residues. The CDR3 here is CASSVQGQGGEKLFF. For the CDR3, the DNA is TGTGCCAGCAGCGTACAGGGACAGGGAGGAGAAAAACTGTTTTTT.

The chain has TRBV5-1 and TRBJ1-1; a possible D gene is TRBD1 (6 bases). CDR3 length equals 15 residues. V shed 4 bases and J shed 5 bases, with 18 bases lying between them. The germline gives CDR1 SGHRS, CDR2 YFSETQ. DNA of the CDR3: TGCGCCAGCAGCGCCTCGTCAGGGGCGAAGACTGAAGCTTTCTTT. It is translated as CASSASSGAKTEAFF.

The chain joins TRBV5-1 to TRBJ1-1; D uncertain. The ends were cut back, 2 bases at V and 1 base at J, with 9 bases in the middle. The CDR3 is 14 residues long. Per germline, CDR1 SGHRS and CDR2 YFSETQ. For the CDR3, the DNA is TGCGCCAGCAGCTTTCACGGAAAGAACACTGAAGCTTTCTTT. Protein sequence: CASSFHGKNTEAFF.

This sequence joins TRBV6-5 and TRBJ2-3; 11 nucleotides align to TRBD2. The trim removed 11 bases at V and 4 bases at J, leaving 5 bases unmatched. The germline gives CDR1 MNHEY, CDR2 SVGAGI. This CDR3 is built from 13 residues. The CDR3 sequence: CASRLAGSDTQYF. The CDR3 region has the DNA TGTGCCTCTCGACTAGCGGGGTCAGATACGCAGTATTTT.